This T cell receptor beta chain stems from a study of shared clonotypes between healthy human individuals. The CD4+ fraction was divided into a CD45RA+ naive subset and a CD45RA-negative memory subset. Germline lookup yields CDR1 SGHDN and CDR2 FVKESK. With V trimmed by 3 bases and J by 3 bases, 4 bases remained unmatched. The CDR3 consists of 15 residues. Replicate sorted-subset PCRs were loaded with approximately 190 ng DNA, 31,000 or so T cell genomes. Assay used: immunoSEQ multiplex PCR; TCRdb lists only in-frame clones, some missing. The repertoire includes approximately 500,000 clones, 90% to 97% of them detected once, and approximately 0.06% sits in the top ten.

The chain links TRBV14 to TRBJ1-4; 7 bases line up with TRBD1. The receptor was isolated from a woman aged 25-40 years in good health. Input material: naive CD4+ T cells sorted from blood. The subset denotes: CD45RA+ positively selected. CDR3 sequence: CASSHRQGSNEKLFF. The CDR3 coding sequence is TGTGCCAGCAGCCATAGACAGGGATCTAATGAAAAACTGTTTTTT.